A single sample is the source of the 5 T cell receptor beta chains below, sequenced in a study of a mutant IDH1 vaccine in newly diagnosed glioma. Time point here: week 35, safety follow-up. In every dose of vaccine, 300 ug of mutant IDH1 20-mer peptide was given alongside topical imiquimod. The protocol was immunoSEQ multiplex PCR, while the TCRdb copy is restricted to in-frame clones and leaves out a portion. The profile shows some 60,000 clones, more than 80% of them singletons. Their recognized antigens are unknown. This specimen was PBMCs, taken from a glioma patient whose treatment included an IDH1 peptide vaccine. The receptor source for this set is a man aged 40-50 years with glioma.

This clone was seen more than once but under ten times. V is TRBV7-2 and J is TRBJ2-2, with 7 bases that match TRBD2. The CDR3 runs to 15 residues. V trimming: 2 bases; J trimming: 6 bases; junction bases outside the gene matches: 6. From germline, CDR1 is SGHTA and CDR2 FQGNSA. The CDR3 is CASSLRTGRAGELFF. The CDR3 DNA is TGTGCCAGCAGCTTAAGGACTGGGAGGGCCGGGGAGCTGTTTTTT.

The chain employs TRBV7-2 and TRBJ2-1, with 8 positions matching TRBD2. J lost 4 bases, V lost 4 bases, and 3 bases had no gene match. In germline, CDR1 is SGHTA, CDR2 FQGNSA. The CDR3 contains 14 residues. CDR3 protein: CASSWSGGYNEQFF. Here the CDR3 DNA reads TGTGCCAGCAGCTGGAGCGGGGGTTACAATGAGCAGTTCTTC.

V gene TRBV19 combines with J gene TRBJ2-1, with D perhaps TRBD2 (5 bases). Germline V lookup: CDR1 LNHDA, CDR2 SQIVND (reference sequence). This CDR3 has 12 amino acids. V gave up 4 bases and J gave up 8 bases, with 9 bases separating them. This chain's CDR3 is CASSTLGDEQFF. CDR3 sequence (DNA): TGTGCCAGTAGTACACTAGGAGATGAGCAGTTCTTC.

The chain uses TRBV6-4 and TRBJ2-3, with D perhaps TRBD1 (6 bases). V lost 5 bases, J lost 4 bases, and 10 bases lay in between. This CDR3 spans 13 amino acids. CDR1 and CDR2 from the germline V gene are MRHNA and SNTAGT. The CDR3: CASSQGLADTQYF. CDR3 bases: TGTGCCAGCAGTCAGGGGCTGGCAGATACGCAGTATTTT.

The chain combines TRBV11-2 with TRBJ2-5; D remains unclear. The better agreement between TRBJ2-7 and the DNA end casts doubt on the J call. This CDR3 has 12 amino acids. Per germline, CDR1 SGHAT and CDR2 FQNNGV. The CDR3 bases are TGTGCCAGCAGCTCCTGGGGTACCGAGCAGTACTTC. It encodes CASSSWGTEQYF.